The 31 T cell receptor beta chains reported below all come from one sample, sequenced in a study of blood T cells in healthy people across ages. Primers used in a second PCR of about 6 to 11 cycles were a sample-barcoded 5' primer and a J-beta primer mix. TCRdb re-called the 5' RACE reads with MiXCR, one entry per CDR3 protein. The table records about 1.5 million distinct CDR3 sequences, approximately 42% of them present only once. The source material was blood. All receptors come from a woman younger than 30 in good health.

V gene TRBV6-2 or TRBV6-3 combines with J gene TRBJ2-2, with D perhaps matching TRBD1 (6 bases). The germline CDR1 and CDR2 sequences are MNHEY and SVGEGT. CDR3 length: 14 residues. Trimming pared 0 bases from V and 7 bases from J, leaving 9 bases between. As DNA, the CDR3 is TGTGCCAGCAGTTACTCGCAGGGGATCGGGGAGCTGTTTTTT. Residues: CASSYSQGIGELFF.

This clonotype turned up a few times. The V call is TRBV12-3 or TRBV12-4, the J call TRBJ2-2; possibly TRBD1 for D (6 bases). The CDR3 sequence is 16 residues long. Between the trimmed V and J ends, which lost 2 bases and 0 bases, there was a span of 10 bases. The CDR3 bases are TGTGCCAGCAGTTTAAGGGGGACCGCGAACACCGGGGAGCTGTTTTTT. This encodes CASSLRGTANTGELFF.

The rearrangement joins TRBV7-2 to TRBJ1-1; D is uncertain. V lost 5 bases, J lost 2 bases, and 12 bases lay in between. The CDR3 runs to 14 residues. Per germline, CDR1 SGHTA and CDR2 FQGNSA. CDR3 in amino acids: CASSLDEDNTEAFF. As DNA, the CDR3 is TGTGCCAGCAGCCTCGATGAGGACAACACTGAAGCTTTCTTT.

This chain links TRBV7-9 with TRBJ2-2; no reliable D call. This CDR3 comprises 15 residues. Trimming cost V 3 bases and J 0 bases, with 8 bases left between them. CDR1 is SEHNR, CDR2 FQNEAQ, per germline (reference sequence). CDR3 in amino acids: CASSLGRSNTGELFF. The CDR3 region has the DNA TGTGCCAGCAGCTTGGGCAGATCGAACACCGGGGAGCTGTTTTTT.

This clonotype was counted between two and nine times. This rearrangement joins TRBV12-3 or TRBV12-4 to TRBJ2-2; 7 bases fit TRBD2. The CDR3 sequence is 16 residues long. The V gene end was trimmed by 6 bases and the J gene end by 1 base; junction bases not matched to a gene: 8. This CDR3 reads CASRAPSGLNTGELFF. CDR3 DNA: TGTGCCAGCAGGGCCCCTAGCGGTTTGAACACCGGGGAGCTGTTTTTT.

The chain uses TRBV18 and TRBJ1-1, with D unclear. V was shortened by 3 bases and J by 1 base, with 15 bases between the two germline ends. The germline V gene encodes CDR1 KGHSH and CDR2 LQKENI. This CDR3 comprises 16 residues. The CDR3 DNA follows: TGTGCCAGCTCACCTCGCCCAGACCCGAGGAACACTGAAGCTTTCTTT. Its protein product is CASSPRPDPRNTEAFF.

This clonotype appeared a few times. The J gene is TRBJ2-7, the V gene TRBV3-1, with 9 bases matching TRBD1. This CDR3 is built from 14 residues. CDR1 is LGHDT and CDR2 is YNNKEL in the germline V gene (reference sequence). V was clipped by 6 bases and J by 3 bases; unmatched bases: 6. CDR3 nucleotides: TGTGCCAGCAGGGGGACAGGGAAAGACTACGAGCAGTACTTC. Translating it yields CASRGTGKDYEQYF.

The chain joins TRBV4-2 to TRBJ2-1; the match to TRBD1 covers 7 bases. The CDR3 is made up of 17 amino acids. V lost 4 bases and J lost 5; bases outside the gene matches: 14. Germline CDR1 reads LGHNA; CDR2 reads YNFKEQ. CDR3 in DNA: TGTGCCAGCAGCCGCGGCTTCACAGGGGAGTCTAACAATGAGCAGTTCTTC. Translated: CASSRGFTGESNNEQFF.

This clonotype was counted between two and nine times. The chain carries TRBV4-2 and TRBJ1-4; unclear D gene. This CDR3 spans 13 amino acids. The germline gives CDR1 LGHNA, CDR2 YNFKEQ. V was trimmed by 4 bases and J by 13 bases, leaving 16 bases between them. CDR3 DNA: TGTGCCAGCAGCCCGCCGGAGGACCTACTACTGTTTTTT. This encodes CASSPPEDLLLFF.

V gene TRBV27 combines with J gene TRBJ2-5; D assignment may be TRBD1 or TRBD2 (5 bases each). The CDR3 covers 14 residues. Germline CDR1 MNHEY, CDR2 SMNVEV (reference sequence). V lost 4 bases and J 11 bases, leaving 20 bases between the germline ends. The CDR3 spells CASSSKGLLGEQYF. The DNA of the CDR3 is TGTGCCAGCAGTTCCAAGGGGCTGTTAGGGGAGCAGTACTTC.

CDR3 sequence reads: CASSAGLGKAFF. As DNA, the CDR3 is TGTGCCAGCAGCGCTGGCCTCGGAAAAGCTTTCTTT. V usage is TRBV25-1 and J usage is TRBJ1-1; D gene uncertain. Trimming took off 6 bases at V and 9 bases at J, with 14 bases between the two ends. CDR1 is MGHDK and CDR2 is SYGVNS in the germline V gene. The CDR3 runs 12 residues.

This clonotype was seen a few times. V and J are TRBV28 and TRBJ1-5; TRBD1 might be the D (5 bases). Germline V gene sequence: CDR1 MDHEN, CDR2 SYDVKM. The ends were cut back, 2 bases at V and 9 bases at J, with 14 bases in the middle. CDR3 length: 14 amino acids. CDR3 sequence: CASSLVGTPGPQHF. For the CDR3, the DNA is TGTGCCAGCAGTTTAGTCGGGACGCCTGGGCCCCAGCATTTT.

The chain couples TRBV9 to TRBJ1-5, with D unresolved. Per germline, CDR1 SGDLS and CDR2 YYNGEE. This CDR3 is 17 amino acids long. V gave up 3 bases and J gave up 0 bases, with 16 bases separating them. The CDR3: CASSGGDGIYSNQPQHF. The CDR3 DNA follows: TGTGCCAGCAGCGGAGGTGATGGGATTTATAGCAATCAGCCCCAGCATTTT. Looking up the rest from reference TRBV9 and TRBJ1-5 gives the full variable domain: DSGVTQTPKHLITATGQRVTLRCSPRSGDLSVYWYQQSLDQGLQFLIQYYNGEERAKGNILERFSAQQFPDLHSELNLSSLELGDSALYFCASSGGDGIYSNQPQHFGDGTRLSIL.

A word on this clonotype: The DNA is omitted, as the CDR3 cannot be located on it reliably, and the CDR3 follows TCRdb's listing. The chain recombines TRBV12-3 or TRBV12-4 with TRBJ2-6. The CDR3 has 14 residues if both end residues are counted. The CDR3 protein is CASSVGPGANVMTF.

The sample holds a few counts of this clonotype. V is TRBV7-2 and J is TRBJ2-4; D gene uncertain. V gave up 5 bases and J gave up 2 bases, with 10 bases separating them. The CDR3 runs 14 residues. Germline CDR1 and CDR2: SGHTA and FQGNSA. In nucleotides, the CDR3 is TGTGCCAGCAGCCCTCCCGCCACCAAAAACATTCAGTACTTC. As protein: CASSPPATKNIQYF.

The rearrangement uses TRBV4-3 and TRBJ2-5; 9 bases agree with TRBD2. Trimming cost V 1 base and J 9 bases; bases outside gene matches: 6. CDR3 length: 14 amino acids. Germline V gives CDR1 LGHNA, CDR2 YSLEER. The CDR3 region is CASSQAGTSSPQYF. CDR3 coding DNA: TGCGCCAGCAGCCAAGCGGGGACTAGCAGCCCCCAGTACTTC.

This clonotype was picked up a small number of times. V usage is TRBV3-1 and J usage is TRBJ1-5, with D possibly matching TRBD1 (6 bases). Germline loops: CDR1 LGHDT, CDR2 YNNKEL (reference sequence). Trimming left V 1 base short and J 9 bases short, with 16 bases between. The CDR3 runs to 15 residues. Here the CDR3 reads CASSQGTRGPGPQHF. The CDR3 DNA is TGTGCCAGCAGCCAAGGAACCCGGGGGCCGGGGCCCCAGCATTTT. Drawing the rest from reference TRBV3-1 and TRBJ1-5, the complete variable domain is DTAVSQTPKYLVTQMGNDKSIKCEQNLGHDTMYWYKQDSKKFLKIMFSYNNKELIINETVPNRFSPKSPDKAHLNLHINSLELGDSAVYFCASSQGTRGPGPQHFGDGTRLSIL.

This clonotype was observed a handful of times. The rearrangement joins TRBV20-1 to TRBJ2-4; 10 bases are a match to TRBD1. The J call may be mistaken, given a closer DNA end match to TRBJ2-7. This CDR3 comprises 15 residues. In germline, CDR1 is DFQATT, CDR2 SNEGSKA (reference sequence). The CDR3 loop is CSARGWDRGSYEQYF. CDR3 DNA: TGCAGTGCTAGGGGGTGGGACAGGGGATCCTACGAGCAGTACTTC.

The chain is built from TRBV7-9 and TRBJ2-1; the D gene is possibly TRBD1 (5 bases). V lost 7 bases and J lost 0, with 16 bases in between. The CDR3 is made up of 16 amino acids. Looked up from germline, CDR1 is SEHNR and CDR2 is FQNEAQ (reference sequence). CDR3 protein: CASNLQGASSYNEQFF. CDR3 nucleotide sequence: TGTGCCAGCAACCTTCAGGGCGCCTCCTCCTACAATGAGCAGTTCTTC. The complete variable domain, with remaining parts taken from reference TRBV7-9 and TRBJ2-1, reads DTGVSQNPRHKITKRGQNVTFRCDPISEHNRLYWYRQTLGQGPEFLTYFQNEAQLEKSRLLSDRFSAERPKGSFSTLEIQRTEQGDSAMYLCASNLQGASSYNEQFFGPGTRLTVL.

The chain joins TRBV19 to TRBJ1-2; D is possibly TRBD1 (5 bases). V lost 2 bases and J 4 bases, leaving 8 bases between the germline ends. Germline V gene lookup returns CDR1 LNHDA and CDR2 SQIVND (reference sequence). The CDR3 is 13 residues long. CDR3: CASSILQAYGYTF. The DNA of the CDR3 is TGTGCCAGTAGTATACTACAGGCCTATGGCTACACCTTC.

J is TRBJ2-7 and V is TRBV9, with TRBD2 matching 9 bases. CDR1 is SGDLS and CDR2 is YYNGEE in the germline V gene. With 4 bases clipped from V and 1 base from J, the junction kept 6 bases outside the gene matches. CDR3 length: 15 residues. CDR3 in amino acids: CASSPTGLASYEQYF. The CDR3 nucleotides are TGTGCCAGCAGCCCGACGGGACTAGCTTCCTACGAGCAGTACTTC. Full variable domain (rest looked up from reference TRBV9 and TRBJ2-7): DSGVTQTPKHLITATGQRVTLRCSPRSGDLSVYWYQQSLDQGLQFLIQYYNGEERAKGNILERFSAQQFPDLHSELNLSSLELGDSALYFCASSPTGLASYEQYFGPGTRLTVT.

V usage is TRBV11-2 and J usage is TRBJ2-1; weak D call: TRBD2 (6 bases). Trimming took 3 bases from V and 6 from J, leaving 12 bases between them. The CDR3 extends over 14 amino acids. CDR1 and CDR2 (germline): SGHAT, FQNNGV. The CDR3 is CASSLETRGNEQFF. DNA of the CDR3: TGTGCCAGCAGCTTGGAGACTAGGGGCAATGAGCAGTTCTTC.

The rearrangement uses TRBV6-2 or TRBV6-3 and TRBJ1-5; 7 nucleotides align to TRBD1. Germline V gives CDR1 MNHEY, CDR2 SVGEGT. The CDR3 totals 18 residues. V dropped 7 bases and J dropped 0; count of bases not matched to a gene: 15. CDR3 nucleotide sequence: TGTGCCAGCACCCTGCGACAGGGAGGGGCCTATAGCAATCAGCCCCAGCATTTT. This codes for CASTLRQGGAYSNQPQHF.

This clonotype occurred a few times. The chain joins TRBV7-2 to TRBJ2-1; a weak D match, TRBD2 (6 bases). From germline, CDR1 is SGHTA and CDR2 FQGNSA. Deletions cut 6 bases from V and 8 bases from J, with 23 bases between. This CDR3 has 16 amino acids. CDR3 region: CASSSAQAGVWHEQFF. The CDR3, as DNA: TGTGCCAGCAGTTCCGCCCAAGCGGGTGTGTGGCATGAGCAGTTCTTC.

This clonotype was counted a few times. J is TRBJ2-3 and V is TRBV10-3; 7 bases fit TRBD2. The J segment lost 3 bases and the V segment lost 4 bases, leaving 7 bases of the junction unmatched. Germline assignment: CDR1 ENHRY and CDR2 SYGVKD. This CDR3 is built from 15 residues. The CDR3 here is CAISAGGEGTDTQYF. The DNA of the CDR3 is TGTGCCATCAGTGCGGGGGGAGAGGGGACAGATACGCAGTATTTT.

The chain employs TRBV3-1 and TRBJ2-1; 13 positions agree with TRBD2. The CDR3 runs 15 residues. The germline V gene has CDR1 LGHDT and CDR2 YNNKEL (reference sequence). V lost 3 bases, J lost 9 bases, and 5 bases stayed unmatched. The CDR3 sequence: CASSQQTSGGVEQFF. The CDR3 DNA follows: TGTGCCAGCAGCCAGCAAACTAGCGGGGGGGTTGAGCAGTTCTTC.

This clonotype was seen once. This chain uses TRBV21-1 with TRBJ2-5. TRBV21-1 is a documented pseudogene. The CDR3 totals 13 residues. The DNA for the CDR3 is TGTGCCAGCACTGAACGGCTTCAAGAGACCCAGTACTTC. Translating it yields CASTERLQETQYF.

The chain joins TRBV12-3 or TRBV12-4 to TRBJ2-3; D uncertain. V was clipped by 3 bases and J by 1 base, with 8 bases between them. The CDR3 spans 14 residues. As DNA, the CDR3 is TGTGCCAGCAGTTTTTCCTGGGGCACAGATACGCAGTATTTT. Protein: CASSFSWGTDTQYF.

The chain joins TRBV10-3 to TRBJ1-5; D is uncertain. The CDR3 runs 14 residues. Germline lookup yields CDR1 ENHRY and CDR2 SYGVKD. V was pared by 3 bases and J by 0 bases, with 6 bases between. The CDR3: CAISDGDSNQPQHF. DNA for the CDR3: TGTGCCATCAGTGACGGGGATAGCAATCAGCCCCAGCATTTT.

Concerning this clonotype: At one end, the junction sequence differs from germline, possibly due to a read error. The chain has TRBV7-7 and TRBJ2-3; unclear D gene. The germline CDR1 and CDR2 sequences are SSHAT and FNYEAQ (reference sequence). The CDR3 loop spans 13 amino acids. CDR3 amino acids: CASSYHAADTQYF. As DNA, the CDR3 is TGTGCTAGCAGCTACCACGCGGCAGATACGCAGTATTTT.

This clonotype occurred a few times. The rearrangement links TRBV7-2 to TRBJ2-7; TRBD2 aligns across 10 bases. Germline lookup yields CDR1 SGHTA and CDR2 FQGNSA. Trimming removed 1 base from V and 4 bases from J; junction bases left unmatched: 13. The CDR3 runs 18 residues. The CDR3 region is CASSLDSGRSNTYYEQYF. As DNA, the CDR3 is TGTGCCAGCAGCTTAGATAGCGGGAGGAGCAACACCTATTACGAGCAGTACTTC.